One T cell receptor (beta chain) is described in this entry. Its recognized antigen is unknown. The input lacks base qualities; no much larger clone sits a single base away. Including the terminal cysteine and phenylalanine, the CDR3 comprises 12 residues. Only the CDR3 DNA stays, 36 bases, in frame from base 1. V is shortened by 7 bases, J by 8 bases, and the region joining them spans 14 bases. Per the germline V gene, MDHEN is the CDR1 and SYDVKM is the CDR2. This specimen comes from a study of blood T cell repertoires in COVID-19 (dated by TCRdb to the early 2020s). Notes on the research overall: The collaborator samples originated in the United States, Italy and Spain and spanned the acute and convalescent phases of COVID-19. The prospective study material was composed of cDNA or gDNA derived from T cells, B-cell-depleted T cells, or PBMCs. The repertoires were made available in a free public database intended to serve as a resource for research on the immune response to SARS-CoV-2. Sample metadata almost always included a de-identified subject ID, COVID-19 status, age in years and sex. Samples were obtained from the ongoing ImmuneRACE study (first 160 participants) and from about 1,300 subjects provided by 6 global collaborators. Where available, HLA class I and class II types were taken from metadata supplied by the sample provider and were not determined by assay-based typing. The dataset comprised deeply sampled blood TCRbeta repertoires from subjects exposed to, actively infected with, or recovered from COVID-19.

TCRbeta CDR3 regions were amplified from genomic DNA by means of the immunoSEQ Assay, a bias-controlled multiplex PCR. The paper's data handling went like this. Nucleated cell counts per sample were estimated from amplification of reference gene primers within the assay. Sequence reads were collapsed and filtered to measure the absolute abundance of every unique TCRbeta CDR3 rearrangement. For each sample, productive Simpson clonality was calculated by taking the square root of Simpson's diversity index across productive rearrangements. TCRdb obtained this table from immuneACCESS and retained in-frame rearrangements with V and J assigned. These tables miss some clones; where compared with another copy, unresolved V genes account for less than half of the shortfall, and the remainder is unexplained. From that table come the V and J calls and clone size; the DNA was used to work out D and trimming. The sample has under 300,000 clones on record, roughly four fifths of them singletons. Of the sample, about 2% is held by the ten largest clones.

Another Seattle source contributed samples from volunteer blood donors who had recovered from COVID-19. Whole blood was collected in K2EDTA tubes by collaborating institutions according to the institutions' own protocols. Collaborator samples were shipped for TCRbeta analysis as frozen whole blood, isolated PBMCs, or DNA extracted from either sample type. Broad study findings and their caveats: How much clinical and demographic metadata was included differed by source and by participant, and the metadata was provided uncurated.

Source material: peripheral blood. This TCR was recovered from a man between 25 and 39 years old who had recovered from COVID-19. Here the chain combines TRBV28 and TRBJ1-1; the D gene is perhaps TRBD1, on 5 matching bases. At the DNA level, the sequence is TGTGCCAGCAACCCGCCCGGGGGGGAAGCTTTCTTT. It specifies CASNPPGGEAFF.